The entry below describes one T cell receptor beta chain. This clonotype was seen repeatedly, ten times or more. Its specific antigen is unknown. Base qualities are missing; no much larger clone stands one base away. Hyperthyroidism patients were newly diagnosed, with disease duration under 2 months, and aged 18 to 65 years. Anyone with other autoimmune diseases, uncontrolled infections, pregnancy or lactation was excluded from the study. Diagnosis was based on clinical symptoms, serum thyroxine, TRAb, thyroid ultrasound and orbital computed tomography. Trizol reagent was used to extract the total RNA, and its quality was then checked on an Agilent 2100 Bioanalyzer. TCR beta CDR3 regions were amplified from RNA transcripts for repertoire sequencing. The first round was an RT-PCR using HTBI primers with the Qiagen OneStep RT-PCR kit, and this first round was followed by a second-round multiplex PCR, then size selection and purification. Libraries were sequenced paired-end with 100 bp reads on an Illumina HiSeq2000. Processing in the source paper ran as follows. SOAPnuke was used to process the reads, throwing out any read that had adapters, had uncalled bases, had a mean Phred below 15, or lacked an exact constant-primer or identifier match. COPE v1.2.5 was used to merge high-quality paired reads. Clonotypes were defined as unique nucleotide sequences and were aligned to IMGT TRB V, D and J references using MiTCR v1.1. Only V-J combinations with frequency above 0.0001 were analysed, covering 99.2% of repertoires. A TCR clonal expansion and chaos score per V-J combination was defined as the ratio of F50 clonal expansion to chaos observed in the TCRdist matrix. Welch's t-statistics and random forest were used to narrow the features down to 13 V-J combinations, which were then fed into a naive Bayes classifier. The Morisita-Horn index was used to measure how similar the thyroid and blood repertoires were. TCRdb reworked the public reads: Q25 trimming with fastp, MiXCR clone assembly, productive beta chains retained. Each entry merges the rows of one CDR3 protein and shows their most common DNA and genes. V and J calls and clone size were set by TCRdb, not the authors. Across this sample there are about 1.1 million distinct CDR3 sequences, with 35% to 40% seen only once. Jointly, the top ten make up around 10% of the sample.

These data come from a study of Graves' ophthalmopathy and Graves' hyperthyroidism (dated by TCRdb to 2017 to 2018). For the wider study: Hyperthyroidism was considered stable if no progression to ophthalmopathy occurred within 18 months of follow-up. To tell Graves' ophthalmopathy apart from Graves' hyperthyroidism, and to predict which patients would progress to ophthalmopathy, the study relied on TCR beta repertoire signatures. In total, 135 blood samples were TCR-sequenced: fewer than 50 ophthalmopathy, under 85 hyperthyroidism and some 17 hyperthyroidism-to-ophthalmopathy patients. A discovery set of 95 to 100 patients (approximately 42 ophthalmopathy, 55 to 60 stable hyperthyroidism) was enrolled to explore V-J signatures distinguishing ophthalmopathy from hyperthyroidism. An independent validation cohort was composed of 18 hyperthyroidism patients and 17 patients who later progressed from hyperthyroidism to ophthalmopathy. In over 5 hyperthyroidism patients, the T-cell repertoire of thyroid tissue was compared with the T-cell repertoire of blood. After sampling, hyperthyroidism patients received methimazole starting at 30 mg daily, and ophthalmopathy patients received high-dose intravenous methylprednisolone.

The CDR3 contains 14 residues, cysteine and phenylalanine counted. Just the 42-base CDR3 DNA is kept, in frame starting at base 1. The germline ends are 10 bases apart after V is trimmed by 1 base and J by 6 bases. Based on the germline V gene, the CDR1 and CDR2 sequences are SNHLY and FYNNEI. Broad study findings and their caveats: Among expanded thyroid clonotypes with frequency above 0.001, most also showed up in blood, which suggests that blood repertoires may reflect the thyroid immune response. In validation, the model predicted ophthalmopathy progression with about 70% sensitivity and less than 80% specificity; roughly 12 predicted patients were CT-confirmed with GO in a median of approximately 6.2 months. Sample size was not statistically predetermined, and group allocation was not concealed from the investigators. In cross-validation, the 13-signature model distinguished ophthalmopathy from stable hyperthyroidism with 85% to 90% sensitivity and nearly 82% specificity, and in the test set the corresponding values were roughly 80% and 76%.

Sequencing input: peripheral blood or thyroid tissue (not recorded which). This chain is built from TRBV2 and TRBJ1-5; the D gene is possibly TRBD1, with 5 bases matching. This receptor was taken from an adult man with Graves' hyperthyroidism. The nucleotide sequence reads as follows: TGTGCCAGCAGTGAAGGGCAGGGAAGTCAGCCCCAGCATTTT. Protein translation: CASSEGQGSQPQHF.